This section outlines one TCR beta chain sequence together with its context. This record comes from a study of shared clonotypes between healthy human individuals. The repertoire was sequenced with immunoSEQ multiplex PCR; TCRdb's copy has only in-frame clones and lacks some. The sample shows hundreds of thousands of clones, 80% to 90% of them seen only once. V was shortened by 1 base and J by 3 bases, with 22 bases between the two germline ends. The CDR3 length is 18 residues. CDR1 is SGHAT, CDR2 FQNNGV, per germline. The chain joins TRBV11-2 to TRBJ2-7; tentatively, D is TRBD1 (5 bases). The receptor was isolated from a man in his late teens or twenties in good health. The sample comprised memory CD8+ T cells sorted from blood. Subset denoted: CD45RO+ cells pooled with CCR7-negative TemRA cells. The DNA of the CDR3 is TGTGCCAGCAGCTTAGTTCGGGCAGGGTTCGAGCTAAACTACGAGCAGTACTTC. Its protein product is CASSLVRAGFELNYEQYF.